This TCR beta chain was documented in a study of cytomegalovirus exposure and HLA in healthy donors. Study-wide findings and caveats: Most observed TCR sequences were rare, whereas some public TCRs were detected in many donors.

As regards this clone: The antigen is not known.

PCR primers comprised 60 Vbeta and 13 Jbeta primers. TCRdb keeps only in-frame clones here, not all; method: immunoSEQ multiplex PCR. The sample carries roughly 200,000 clones, 80% recorded once. The germline CDR1 and CDR2 sequences are SGHDT and YYEEEE. This CDR3 spans 15 amino acids. J lost 0 bases, V lost 1 base, and 4 bases had no gene match. V usage is TRBV5-6 and J usage is TRBJ2-7; TRBD1 matches 7 bases. Sequencing was carried out using PBMCs. The sequence was collected from a boy aged 10-17 years in good health and CMV-seronegative. The CDR3 region is CASSLRQGRSYEQYF. In DNA form, the CDR3 reads TGTGCCAGCAGCTTGAGACAGGGTCGCTCCTACGAGCAGTACTTC.